This T cell receptor (beta chain) was identified in a study of cytomegalovirus exposure and HLA in healthy donors (dated by TCRdb to about 2017). Some background on the complete study: According to a later analysis, one platform produced both the 120 validation repertoires and the 670 or so repertoires of the first cohort. The aim of the study was to test whether cataloging public T cell receptors could identify signatures of past pathogen exposure. Along with the roughly 700-subject first cohort, a separate validation cohort of over a hundred different subjects was used. The study combined high-throughput TCR immunosequencing, statistical association of individual TCRs with disease status, and machine learning to predict cytomegalovirus infection status.

Donors formed part of the validation cohort, which comprised over a hundred subjects and was distinct from the first cohort of over 500 subjects. The protocol used for the library was the immunoSEQ multiplex PCR assay. Per the authors' processing: To diagnose cytomegalovirus status from the catalog of TCR beta chain sequences, a statistical classification framework was built. Not all clones reach the TCRdb copy of this immuneACCESS table, which keeps in-frame sequences only. Checked studies attribute under half of the gap to unresolved V genes and leave the rest unexplained. V, J and clone size are taken as reported in that table, and D and trimming were inferred from the DNA itself. The sample table records fewer than 200,000 clones; about 86% of these occur just once. The ten biggest clones cover about 2.8% of the sample. Concerning this clone itself: This receptor's antigen is unknown. Base qualities are not at hand, and no much larger clone is one base apart.

Findings and caveats that apply to the study as a whole: All 120 or so repertoires were used to score co-occurrence in the validation cohort in a later analysis, because that analysis had no HLA typing for the cohort. The classifier was reported to diagnose cytomegalovirus status with high specificity and sensitivity in both the original cohort and the validation cohort. Of the cluster scores, roughly 95% were above 0 in a later analysis, which found that TCRs clustered in the first cohort also tended to co-occur in the 110 or so validation repertoires. In vitro tests confirmed that three of the cytomegalovirus-associated TCR beta chains recognize cytomegalovirus antigens. The study gave a list of around 170 TCR beta chains associated with cytomegalovirus. While some public TCRs were present in many individuals, most TCR sequences turned up only very rarely across donors. The authors suggested that the approach could potentially be extended to other disease states and immunological phenotypes.

CDR3 length: 13 amino acids, cysteine to phenylalanine. The DNA shown is the 39-base CDR3, in frame from base 1. CDR1 and CDR2 were assigned from the germline V gene as SQVTM and ANQGSEA. Trimming takes 6 bases from V and 3 bases from J, and the germline ends sit 14 bases apart. This receptor was identified in a woman between 18 and 30 years old in good health and CMV-seropositive. Material for sequencing was PBMCs. Recombination linked TRBV29-1 to TRBJ1-1; a tentative D match to TRBD1 spans 5 bases. The CDR3 region reads CSVADSAYTEAFF. Read as DNA, the sequence is TGCAGCGTCGCCGACAGCGCGTACACTGAAGCTTTCTTT.